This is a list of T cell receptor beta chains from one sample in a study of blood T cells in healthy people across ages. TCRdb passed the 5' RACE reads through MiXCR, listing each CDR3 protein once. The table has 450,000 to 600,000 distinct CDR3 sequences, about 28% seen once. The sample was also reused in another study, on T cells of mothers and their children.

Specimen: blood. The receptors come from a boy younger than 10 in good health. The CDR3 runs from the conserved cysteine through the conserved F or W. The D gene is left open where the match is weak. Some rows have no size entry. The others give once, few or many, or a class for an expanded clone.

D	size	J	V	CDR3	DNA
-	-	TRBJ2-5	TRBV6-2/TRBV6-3	CASSLWGDETQYF	TGTGCCAGCAGTTTGTGGGGAGACGAGACCCAGTACTTC
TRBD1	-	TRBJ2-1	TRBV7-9	CASSLEEGAIAHNEQFF	TGTGCCAGCAGCTTAGAAGAGGGGGCTATAGCCCACAATGAGCAGTTCTTC
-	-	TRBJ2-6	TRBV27	CASSSLPSGANALTF	TGTGCCAGCAGCTCCTTGCCTTCTGGGGCCAACGCCCTGACTTTC
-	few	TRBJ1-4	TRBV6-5	CASSYSMPTGEKLFF	TGTGCCAGCAGTTACTCGATGCCTACAGGGGAAAAACTGTTTTTT
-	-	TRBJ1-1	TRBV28	CASSAYRGHFDTEAFF	TGTGCCAGCAGTGCCTACCGGGGGCACTTCGACACTGAAGCTTTCTTT
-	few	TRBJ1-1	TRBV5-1	CASNPGLKGTEAFF	TGCGCCAGCAACCCGGGGTTGAAGGGCACTGAAGCTTTCTTT
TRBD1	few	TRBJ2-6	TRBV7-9	CASSPPRQGAGANVLTF	TGTGCCAGCAGCCCACCACGACAGGGGGCTGGGGCCAACGTCCTGACTTTC
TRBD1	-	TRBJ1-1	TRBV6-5	CASRSSGTGKNTEAFF	TGTGCCAGCAGATCCTCCGGGACAGGGAAGAACACTGAAGCTTTCTTT
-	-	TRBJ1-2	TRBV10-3	CATRVTSGYTF	TGTGCCACACGGGTTACGAGCGGCTACACCTTC
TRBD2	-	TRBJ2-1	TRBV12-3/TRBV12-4	CASSLETTGTSGRNEQFF	TGTGCCAGCAGCTTAGAGACCACCGGGACTAGCGGGAGGAATGAGCAGTTCTTC
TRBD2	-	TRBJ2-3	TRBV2	CASSRLAGGTTDTQYF	TGTGCCAGCAGCCGACTAGCGGGAGGAACCACAGATACGCAGTATTTT
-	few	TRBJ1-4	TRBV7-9	CASGQGVEKLFF	TGTGCCAGCGGCCAGGGAGTGGAAAAACTGTTTTTT
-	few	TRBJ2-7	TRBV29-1	CSVQGTPPFGEQYF	TGCAGCGTTCAGGGGACCCCTCCTTTCGGCGAGCAGTACTTC
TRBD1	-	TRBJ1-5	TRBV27	CASSQAGGTNQPQHF	TGTGCCAGCAGTCAGGCAGGGGGGACTAATCAGCCCCAGCATTTT
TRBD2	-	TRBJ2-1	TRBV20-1	CSAQLAGDNNEQFF	TGCAGTGCTCAGCTAGCGGGAGACAACAATGAGCAGTTCTTC
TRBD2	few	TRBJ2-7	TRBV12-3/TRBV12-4	CASSRLAGTYEQYF	TGTGCCAGCAGTCGACTAGCTGGAACCTACGAGCAGTACTTC
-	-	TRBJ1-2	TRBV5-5	CASSLVGEVDGYTF	TGTGCCAGCAGCTTGGTCGGGGAGGTCGATGGCTACACCTTC
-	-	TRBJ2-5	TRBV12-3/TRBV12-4	CASGAKETQYF	TGTGCCAGCGGTGCGAAAGAGACCCAGTACTTC
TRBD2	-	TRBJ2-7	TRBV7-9	CASSLTLAGYYEQYF	TGTGCCAGCAGCTTAACCCTAGCGGGGTACTACGAGCAGTACTTC
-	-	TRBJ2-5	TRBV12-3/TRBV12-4	CASSYLGRETQYF	TGTGCCAGCAGTTACCTGGGACGAGAGACCCAGTACTTC
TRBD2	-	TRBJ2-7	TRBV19	CASSLLAGAFGGEQYF	TGTGCCAGTAGTCTTTTAGCGGGAGCCTTCGGGGGGGAGCAGTACTTC
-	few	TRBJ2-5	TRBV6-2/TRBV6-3	CASSYYGSGETQYF	TGTGCCAGCAGTTACTACGGGAGTGGTGAGACCCAGTACTTC
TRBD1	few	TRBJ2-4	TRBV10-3	CAISESDRGLAKNIQYF	TGTGCCATCAGTGAGTCGGACAGGGGGCTAGCCAAAAACATTCAGTACTTC
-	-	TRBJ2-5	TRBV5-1	CASSFYGAQETQYF	TGCGCCAGCAGCTTCTACGGAGCTCAAGAGACCCAGTACTTC
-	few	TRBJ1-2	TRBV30	CAWSVLGAGYTF	TGTGCCTGGAGTGTATTGGGCGCCGGCTACACCTTC
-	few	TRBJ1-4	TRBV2	CASSFWGGPNEKLFF	TGTGCCAGCAGTTTTTGGGGGGGGCCTAATGAAAAACTGTTTTTT
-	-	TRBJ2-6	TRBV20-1	CSARDLSSGANVLTF	TGCAGTGCTAGAGATTTATCATCTGGGGCCAACGTCCTGACTTTC
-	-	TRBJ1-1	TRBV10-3	CAISAGLDMNTEAFF	TGTGCCATCAGTGCAGGACTAGATATGAACACTGAAGCTTTCTTT
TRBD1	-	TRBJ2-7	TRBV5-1	CASSPAGTGTYEQYF	TGCGCCAGCAGCCCGGCCGGGACAGGGACCTACGAGCAGTACTTC
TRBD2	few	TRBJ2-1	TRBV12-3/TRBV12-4	CASSFSSGRNEQFF	TGTGCCAGCAGTTTTTCGAGCGGGAGAAATGAGCAGTTCTTC
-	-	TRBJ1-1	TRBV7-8	CASSLSSWAGNTEAFF	TGTGCCAGCAGCCTTTCCAGTTGGGCGGGGAACACTGAAGCTTTCTTT
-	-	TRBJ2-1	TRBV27	CASSARSYNEQFF	TGTGCCAGCAGTGCCCGATCCTACAATGAGCAGTTCTTC
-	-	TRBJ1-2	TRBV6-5	CASSNRQAGHTF	TGTGCCAGCAGTAACAGACAGGCGGGCCACACCTTC
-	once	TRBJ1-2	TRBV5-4	CASTKGVAYGYTF	TGTGCCAGCACCAAGGGGGTGGCTTATGGCTACACCTTC
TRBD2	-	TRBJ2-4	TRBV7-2	CASSAGLAGSSWASF	TGTGCCAGCAGCGCAGGACTAGCGGGATCCTCGTGGGCTAGCTTC
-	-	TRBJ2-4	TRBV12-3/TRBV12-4	CASSLPGHKNIQYF	TGTGCCAGCAGTTTGCCAGGTCACAAAAACATTCAGTACTTC
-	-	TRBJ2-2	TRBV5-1	CASSGPTNTGELFF	TGCGCCAGCAGTGGGCCTACGAACACCGGGGAGCTGTTTTTT
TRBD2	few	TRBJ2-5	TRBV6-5	CASTTSGGAGETQYF	TGTGCCAGTACTACTAGCGGGGGGGCAGGCGAGACCCAGTACTTC
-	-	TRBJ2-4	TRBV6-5	CASSSSSKRGRAKNIQYF	TGTGCCAGCAGTTCCAGCAGCAAGAGGGGTAGAGCCAAAAACATTCAGTACTTC
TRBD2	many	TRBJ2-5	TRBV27	CASSFSGLAGGLETQYF	TGTGCCAGCAGTTTCTCCGGACTAGCGGGGGGGCTGGAGACCCAGTACTTC
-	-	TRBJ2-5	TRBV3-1	CASSPRVAEETQYF	TGTGCCAGCAGCCCCAGGGTAGCGGAGGAGACCCAGTACTTC
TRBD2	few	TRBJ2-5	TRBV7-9	CASSSLTSGGGETQYF	TGTGCCAGCAGCTCCCTGACTAGCGGGGGGGGAGAGACCCAGTACTTC
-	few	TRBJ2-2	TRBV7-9	CASSLGAGQTNTGELFF	TGTGCCAGTAGCTTAGGCGCGGGACAGACGAACACCGGGGAGCTGTTTTTT
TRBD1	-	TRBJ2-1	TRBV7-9	CASSSPEGDSILYNEQFF	TGTGCCAGCAGCTCCCCCGAAGGGGACAGTATTCTCTACAATGAGCAGTTCTTC
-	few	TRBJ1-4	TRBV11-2	CASSLKGPHEKLFF	TGTGCCAGCAGCTTAAAGGGCCCGCACGAAAAACTGTTTTTT
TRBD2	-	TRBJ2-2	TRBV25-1	CASSESGTSGRTGELFF	TGTGCCAGCAGTGAATCTGGGACTAGCGGGAGAACCGGGGAGCTGTTTTTT
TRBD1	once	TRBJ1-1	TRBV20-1	CSARTRQGHTEAFF	TGCAGTGCTAGAACTCGACAGGGCCACACTGAAGCTTTCTTT
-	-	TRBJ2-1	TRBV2	CASTTVRTGTKSYNEQFF	TGTGCCAGCACCACAGTGCGGACCGGGACAAAGTCCTACAATGAGCAGTTCTTC
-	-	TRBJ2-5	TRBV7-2	CASSLAGIGVGETQYF	TGTGCCAGCAGCTTAGCGGGAATTGGTGTCGGGGAGACCCAGTACTTC
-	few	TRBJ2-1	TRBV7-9	CASSLLLGEQFF	TGTGCCAGCAGCCTCTTATTGGGTGAGCAGTTCTTC
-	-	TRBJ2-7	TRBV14	CASSQYGGAYEQYF	TGTGCCAGCAGCCAATACGGAGGGGCTTACGAGCAGTACTTC
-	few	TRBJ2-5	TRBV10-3	CAISEVRQETQYF	TGTGCCATCAGTGAGGTGAGGCAAGAGACCCAGTACTTC
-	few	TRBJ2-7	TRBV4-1	CASSQDIGGPTYEQYF	TGCGCCAGCAGCCAAGACATCGGGGGGCCAACCTACGAGCAGTACTTC
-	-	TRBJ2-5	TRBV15	CATSRWTSQETQYF	TGTGCCACCAGCAGATGGACTTCGCAAGAGACCCAGTACTTC
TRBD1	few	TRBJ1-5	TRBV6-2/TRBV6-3	CASSLTGGVQPQHF	TGTGCCAGCAGCCTGACAGGGGGCGTTCAGCCCCAGCATTTT
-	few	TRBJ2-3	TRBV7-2	CASSLALSSTDTQYF	TGTGCCAGCAGCTTAGCTTTGTCTAGCACAGATACGCAGTATTTT
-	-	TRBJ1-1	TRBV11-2	CASSLGKGGALTEAFF	TGTGCCAGCAGCTTAGGTAAAGGGGGGGCGTTGACTGAAGCTTTCTTT
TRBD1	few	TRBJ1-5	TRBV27	CASSPWDRAFDSNQPQHF	TGTGCCAGCAGTCCCTGGGACAGGGCCTTCGATAGCAATCAGCCCCAGCATTTT
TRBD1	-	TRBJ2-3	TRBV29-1	CSVEAFRDRDSDTQYF	TGCAGCGTTGAAGCGTTCCGGGACAGGGACTCAGATACGCAGTATTTT